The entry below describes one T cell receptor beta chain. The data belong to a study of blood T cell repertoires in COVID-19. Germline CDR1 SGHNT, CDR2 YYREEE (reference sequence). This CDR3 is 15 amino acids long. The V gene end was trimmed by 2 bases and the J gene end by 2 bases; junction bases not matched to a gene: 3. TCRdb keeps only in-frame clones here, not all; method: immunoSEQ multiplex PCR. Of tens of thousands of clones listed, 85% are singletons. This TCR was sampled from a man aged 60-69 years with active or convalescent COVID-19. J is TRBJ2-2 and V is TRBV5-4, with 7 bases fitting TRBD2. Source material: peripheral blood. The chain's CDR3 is CASSFGLVNTGELFF. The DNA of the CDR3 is TGTGCCAGCAGCTTCGGACTAGTCAACACCGGGGAGCTGTTTTTT.